Detailed here is one TCR beta chain. PCR involved 60 Vbeta and 13 Jbeta primers. TCRdb keeps only in-frame clones here, not all; method: immunoSEQ multiplex PCR. The sample shows 90,000 to 110,000 clones, roughly 79% of them seen only once. The data are from a study of cytomegalovirus exposure and HLA in healthy donors. The germline V gene has CDR1 SGHTA and CDR2 FQGNSA. The CDR3 runs 15 residues. V was pared by 5 bases and J by 2 bases, with 6 bases of the junction left unmatched. The material sequenced was PBMCs. This clonotype was sampled from a man aged 40-49 years in good health and CMV-seronegative. The J gene is TRBJ2-3, the V gene TRBV7-2; TRBD2 agrees at 8 bases. CDR3 nucleotide sequence: TGTGCCAGCAGCCTTCGGCGGGGGGCCACAGATACGCAGTATTTT. Protein: CASSLRRGATDTQYF.